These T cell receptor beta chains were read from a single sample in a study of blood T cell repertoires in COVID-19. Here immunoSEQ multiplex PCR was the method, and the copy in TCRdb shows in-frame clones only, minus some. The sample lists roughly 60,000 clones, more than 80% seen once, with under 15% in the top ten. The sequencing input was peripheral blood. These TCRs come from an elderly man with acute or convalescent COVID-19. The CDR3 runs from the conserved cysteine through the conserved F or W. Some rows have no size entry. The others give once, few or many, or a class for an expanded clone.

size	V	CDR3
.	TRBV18	CASSLRSAGELFF
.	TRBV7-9	CASSPRPGRGGDTGELFF
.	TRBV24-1	CATSGTATDTQYF
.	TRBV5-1	CASSPRQGAAGYGYTF
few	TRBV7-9	CASSLAYVAGELFF
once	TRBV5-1	CASSPNQPSYHFF
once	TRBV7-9	CASSLKSGALNTGELFF
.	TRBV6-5	CASSNPRQGTETQYF
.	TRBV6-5	CASRRDSFNEKLFF
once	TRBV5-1	CASSKAGGYEQYF
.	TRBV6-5	CASSSRGGLGQNEQFF
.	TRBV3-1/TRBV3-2	CASSPRGAGETQYF
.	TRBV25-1	CASKFGERNTEAFF
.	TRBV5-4	CASSLDGQGAYNEQFF
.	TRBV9	CASSVAGTSGSYEQYF
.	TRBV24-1	CATRTNGTENQPQHF